Listed here are 28 T cell receptor beta chains from one sample, sequenced in a study of blood T cell repertoires in COVID-19 (dated by TCRdb to about 2020). Library preparation was by the immunoSEQ multiplex PCR assay. TCRdb retrieved this table from immuneACCESS and kept in-frame rearrangements only. Not all clones are present; in checked studies, unresolved V genes account for under half, and no reason is known for the remainder. Within this sample are about 230,000 clones, with about 84% of them counted one time only. Roughly 7.9% of the sample is taken by the ten largest. The sequenced sample was peripheral blood. These TCRs come from an elderly woman with acute or convalescent COVID-19.

The chain links TRBV11-2 to TRBJ2-7, with TRBD2 identical over 8 bases. This CDR3 comprises 14 residues. J was trimmed by 9 bases and V by 1 base; bases with no gene match: 8. Germline CDR1 reads SGHAT; CDR2 reads FQNNGV. CDR3 region: CASSLGTSPWAQYF. The CDR3 bases are TGTGCCAGCAGCTTAGGGACTAGCCCATGGGCGCAGTACTTC.

This clone was detected only a few times. The chain recombines TRBV29-1 with TRBJ2-5; 7 bases are a match to TRBD1. The CDR3 is 14 residues long. V shed 0 bases, J shed 5 bases, and the junction held 6 bases outside the gene matches. Germline CDR1 and CDR2: SQVTM and ANQGSEA. The CDR3 nucleotides are TGCAGCGTTGAAGAGTTTGGCAGGGGGGAGACCCAGTACTTC. Protein product: CSVEEFGRGETQYF.

V gene TRBV6-4 combines with J gene TRBJ2-5; 9 bases line up with TRBD2. Trimming took 8 bases from V and 3 from J; bases not matched to a gene: 4. The CDR3 contains 13 residues. Germline assignment: CDR1 MRHNA and CDR2 SNTAGT. CDR3 DNA: TGTGCCAGCGGGATAGCGGGGGAAGAGACCCAGTACTTC. Its translation is CASGIAGEETQYF.

The chain carries TRBV21-1 and TRBJ1-3; the DNA was not used to check the table's D call, TRBD1. TRBV21-1 is a pseudogene segment. This CDR3 contains 18 residues. For the CDR3, the DNA is TGTGCCAGCAGCAAAGGGGACAGGCCCGCACGCTCTGGAAACACCATATATTTT. This gives the protein CASSKGDRPARSGNTIYF.

The table lists this clone with a count of one. The chain joins TRBV5-1 to TRBJ2-7, with TRBD2 matching 10 bases. V lost 3 bases to trimming and J lost 5 bases; unmatched junction nucleotides: 2. The CDR3 runs to 13 residues. Germline V CDR1 and CDR2: SGHRS, YFSETQ. The CDR3 here is CASSSLAGDEQYF. The CDR3 DNA reads TGCGCCAGCAGCTCCCTAGCGGGAGACGAGCAGTACTTC.

V usage is TRBV29-1 and J usage is TRBJ1-2; tentative D call: TRBD1 (5 bases). The CDR3 length is 13 residues. Between the trimmed V and J ends, which lost 3 bases and 8 bases, there was a span of 16 bases. Germline assignment: CDR1 SQVTM and CDR2 ANQGSEA. The CDR3 loop is CSVDGWGVGGYTF. CDR3 DNA: TGCAGCGTTGACGGTTGGGGGGTTGGGGGCTACACCTTC.

V usage is TRBV19 and J usage is TRBJ2-5; D may be TRBD1 (6 bases). The germline V and J ends were trimmed by 1 base and 2 bases, with 14 bases remaining between them. The CDR3 extends over 16 amino acids. Germline V gives CDR1 LNHDA, CDR2 SQIVND (reference sequence). In DNA, the CDR3 is TGTGCCAGTAGTATAGGGCCCGGGCAGGGGCAAGAGACCCAGTACTTC. Its translation: CASSIGPGQGQETQYF.

The chain uses TRBV4-1 and TRBJ2-1; 11 positions match TRBD2. Trimming at V came to 4 bases and at J to 6 bases, leaving 8 bases not matched to a gene. This CDR3 has 16 residues. Germline V gene data show CDR1 as MGHRA and CDR2 as YSYEKL. CDR3 bases: TGCGCCAGCAGCCCCTCTTGGCTAGCGGGGGGCAATGAGCAGTTCTTC. Its protein product is CASSPSWLAGGNEQFF.

The gene calls are TRBV30 and TRBJ1-2; D is uncertain. The V gene's germline CDR1 is GTSNPN and CDR2 SVGIG (reference sequence). The CDR3 is made up of 13 amino acids. Trimming cost V 4 bases and J 4 bases, with 13 bases left between them. The CDR3 loop is CAWTQAGVYGYTF. CDR3 bases: TGTGCCTGGACTCAGGCCGGGGTCTATGGCTACACCTTC.

This clone has only one observation. The same CDR3 also results from other DNA sequences found in this sample. The genes are TRBV28 and TRBJ2-5; a weak D match, TRBD2 (5 bases). Germline V gene lookup returns CDR1 MDHEN and CDR2 SYDVKM. The CDR3 contains 11 residues. V was pared by 4 bases and J by 5 bases, with 5 bases between. The CDR3 protein is CASSSGETQYF. In DNA, the CDR3 is TGTGCCAGCAGTTCGGGGGAGACCCAGTACTTC.

The rearrangement uses TRBV7-3 and TRBJ1-6; 10 nucleotides line up with TRBD1. The CDR3 length is 18 residues. V dropped 2 bases and J dropped 7; count of bases not matched to a gene: 11. The germline V gene has CDR1 SGHTA and CDR2 FQGTGA. The CDR3 protein is CASSLGSVGTGENSPLHF. DNA of the CDR3: TGTGCCAGCAGCTTAGGGTCGGTGGGGACAGGGGAAAATTCACCCCTCCACTTT.

The rearrangement uses TRBV5-1 and TRBJ1-5; perhaps TRBD1 as D (5 bases). CDR1 SGHRS and CDR2 YFSETQ come from the germline V gene. The CDR3 loop spans 15 amino acids. Trimming stripped 0 bases from V and 1 base from J, with 8 bases between. The DNA for the CDR3 is TGCGCCAGCAGCTTGGAGGGGCAGAGCAATCAGCCCCAGCATTTT. As protein: CASSLEGQSNQPQHF.

J is TRBJ2-3 and V is TRBV4-1, with TRBD2 as a possible D gene (6 bases). Deletions cut 9 bases from V and 2 bases from J, with 15 bases between. The CDR3 is 14 residues long. Germline-derived CDR1 and CDR2 are MGHRA and YSYEKL. This CDR3 is CASRGGTYTDTQYF. CDR3 coding DNA: TGCGCCAGTCGCGGAGGGACCTACACAGATACGCAGTATTTT.

V usage is TRBV27 and J usage is TRBJ1-2, with D tentatively TRBD1 (6 bases). Germline CDR1 MNHEY, CDR2 SMNVEV (reference sequence). The CDR3 covers 15 residues. V lost 6 bases and J 5 bases, leaving 19 bases between the germline ends. The CDR3 is CASSTQGPEVYGYTF. CDR3 DNA: TGTGCCAGCAGCACACAGGGCCCAGAGGTTTATGGCTACACCTTC.

The chain is built from TRBV29-1 and TRBJ1-1; 7 bases align to TRBD1. Germline lookup yields CDR1 SQVTM and CDR2 ANQGSEA. This CDR3 spans 15 amino acids. V lost 0 bases, J lost 2 bases, and 6 bases stayed unmatched. The CDR3 spells CSVEERTGTNTEAFF. CDR3 nucleotides: TGCAGCGTTGAAGAAAGGACAGGAACCAACACTGAAGCTTTCTTT.

The V and J genes are TRBV7-9 and TRBJ2-4; 10 bases map to TRBD2. Looked up from germline, CDR1 is SEHNR and CDR2 is FQNEAQ (reference sequence). The CDR3 runs 16 residues. V shed 2 bases, J shed 5 bases, and the junction held 6 bases outside the gene matches. The CDR3 here is CASSLTLAGAQNIQYF. The DNA of the CDR3 is TGTGCCAGCAGCTTAACCCTAGCGGGGGCCCAAAACATTCAGTACTTC.

The chain links TRBV7-3 to TRBJ2-2, with 7 positions matching TRBD2. The germline V gene encodes CDR1 SGHTA and CDR2 FQGTGA. With 2 bases clipped from V and 1 base from J, the junction kept 1 base outside the gene matches. The CDR3 is 15 amino acids. The CDR3 spells CASSLASGNTGELFF. The CDR3 DNA follows: TGTGCCAGCAGCTTAGCTAGCGGGAACACCGGGGAGCTGTTTTTT.

The gene calls are TRBV18 and TRBJ1-5; D not certain. Germline lookup yields CDR1 KGHSH and CDR2 LQKENI. CDR3 length: 14 amino acids. V lost 2 bases and J lost 11, with 16 bases in between. CDR3 nucleotide sequence: TGTGCCAGCTCACCAGACCAGGCCCAGAGGGCCCAGCATTTT. Translation: CASSPDQAQRAQHF.

V is TRBV7-2 and J is TRBJ1-3; D is perhaps TRBD1 (6 bases). The CDR3 extends over 16 amino acids. Germline V gene sequence: CDR1 SGHTA, CDR2 FQGNSA. Between the trimmed V and J ends, which lost 5 bases and 1 base, there was a span of 15 bases. CDR3: CASSDPGASSGNTIYF. DNA of the CDR3: TGTGCCAGCAGCGATCCAGGGGCTTCGTCTGGAAACACCATATATTTT.

The sample holds one count of this clone. This chain connects TRBV5-1 to TRBJ2-3; D is ambiguous. The CDR3 spans 15 residues. V was clipped by 0 bases and J by 3 bases, with 11 bases between them. Per the germline V gene, CDR1 is SGHRS and CDR2 is YFSETQ. The DNA of the CDR3 is TGCGCCAGCAGCTTGGCCTCTGGCCCGACAGATACGCAGTATTTT. This gives the protein CASSLASGPTDTQYF.

This rearrangement joins TRBV6-5 to TRBJ1-5; D is unclear. The CDR3 is 13 residues long. CDR1 and CDR2 (germline): MNHEY, SVGAGI. The V end lost 11 bases, the J end lost 0 bases, and 11 bases lay between the germline ends. For the CDR3, the DNA is TGTGCCGCCACTGCCGGTAGCAATCAGCCCCAGCATTTT. Translation: CAATAGSNQPQHF.

The genes are TRBV7-3 and TRBJ1-4; 8 bases line up with TRBD1. Germline CDR1 and CDR2: SGHTA and FQGTGA. The J segment lost 7 bases and the V segment lost 5 bases, leaving 9 bases of the junction unmatched. The CDR3 is 15 amino acids. In DNA, the CDR3 is TGTGCCAGCAGCCAGGGGGCGGGTTTGGGTGAAAAACTGTTTTTT. This codes for CASSQGAGLGEKLFF.

The chain combines TRBV5-1 with TRBJ2-7; 10 nucleotides agree with TRBD2. The germline gives CDR1 SGHRS, CDR2 YFSETQ. The CDR3 runs to 15 residues. After removal of 5 bases from V and 1 base from J, the junction contained 6 bases not matched to a gene. The CDR3 reads CASRLGTSVSYEQYF. The CDR3 nucleotides are TGCGCCAGCAGACTCGGGACTAGCGTTTCCTACGAGCAGTACTTC. The full variable domain, in which reference TRBV5-1 and TRBJ2-7 provide the parts outside the CDR3, is KAGVTQTPRYLIKTRGQQVTLSCSPISGHRSVSWYQQTPGQGLQFLFEYFSETQRNKGNFPGRFSGRQFSNSRSEMNVSTLELGDSALYLCASRLGTSVSYEQYFGPGTRLTVT.

V usage is TRBV6-1 and J usage is TRBJ2-7; 11 bases line up with TRBD2. Germline loops: CDR1 MNHNS, CDR2 SASEGT. Unmatched junction bases numbered 8, after V lost 4 bases and J lost 3 bases. The CDR3 consists of 16 residues. The DNA of the CDR3 is TGTGCCAGCAGTGCCAACCCCCTAGCGGGGGGCTACGAGCAGTACTTC. This translates into CASSANPLAGGYEQYF.

The chain carries TRBV6-5 and TRBJ2-5, with D hard to call. Trimming left V 6 bases short and J 1 base short, with 9 bases between. CDR3 size: 13 residues. Per germline, CDR1 MNHEY and CDR2 SVGAGI. The CDR3 region is CASRRQPQETQYF. DNA of the CDR3: TGTGCCAGCAGAAGACAACCCCAAGAGACCCAGTACTTC.

The V and J genes are TRBV7-9 and TRBJ1-2, with a tentative D call TRBD1 (5 bases). The CDR3 runs 13 residues. Trimming removed 3 bases from V and 6 bases from J, with 11 bases in between. Germline lookup yields CDR1 SEHNR and CDR2 FQNEAQ (reference sequence). CDR3 protein: CASSLGGMDGYTF. In DNA, the CDR3 is TGTGCCAGCAGCTTGGGGGGTATGGATGGCTACACCTTC.

This chain links TRBV6-5 with TRBJ1-6; D remains ambiguous. The CDR3 has 15 residues. Per germline, CDR1 MNHEY and CDR2 SVGAGI. Trimming left V 0 bases short and J 9 bases short, with 12 bases between. The CDR3 DNA follows: TGTGCCAGCAGTTACTCGATTCGGGGAATTTCACCCCTCCACTTT. It yields the protein CASSYSIRGISPLHF.

The rearrangement joins TRBV3-1 (or the pseudogene TRBV3-2) to TRBJ1-2; possible D gene TRBD1, 5 bases. CDR1 and CDR2 from the germline V gene are LGHDT and YNNKEL (reference sequence). The CDR3 length is 15 residues. Deletions cut 3 bases from V and 6 bases from J, with 17 bases between. As DNA, the CDR3 is TGTGCCAGCAGCCAGCCGGGACTTCTCTCGGATGGCTACACCTTC. It yields the protein CASSQPGLLSDGYTF.